The 3 T cell receptor beta chains given below trace back to one sample, sequenced in a study of blood T cell repertoires in COVID-19. Assay: immunoSEQ multiplex PCR; the TCRdb copy retains only in-frame clones and omits some. The sample records 240,000 or so clones, roughly 80% being singletons. The sample consisted of peripheral blood. The receptors come from a woman aged 80 or over with acute or convalescent COVID-19.

In this sample, this clone turned up a few times. The gene calls are TRBV11-3 and TRBJ2-2, with D perhaps matching TRBD1 (5 bases). The germline CDR1 and CDR2 sequences are SGHNT and YENEEA. The CDR3 sequence is 15 residues long. The V end lost 4 bases, the J end lost 6 bases, and 15 bases lay between the germline ends. For the CDR3, the DNA is TGTGCCAGCAGCTCTTCTACAGGAGCCGCCGGGGAGCTGTTTTTT. Translating it yields CASSSSTGAAGELFF.

The rearrangement joins TRBV5-1 to TRBJ2-5; D may be TRBD2 (5 bases). V was shortened by 0 bases and J by 5 bases, with 11 bases between the two germline ends. This CDR3 has 14 amino acids. Per germline, CDR1 SGHRS and CDR2 YFSETQ. DNA of the CDR3: TGCGCCAGCAGCTTGGGTGGGGAGATGGAGACCCAGTACTTC. It codes for CASSLGGEMETQYF.

In its sample, this clone was seen a few times. This chain links TRBV6-1 with TRBJ2-7; TRBD1 matches at 8 bases. V dropped 3 bases and J dropped 2; count of bases not matched to a gene: 0. The CDR3 runs 13 residues. From germline, CDR1 is MNHNS and CDR2 SASEGT. CDR3 loop: CASSEDRAYEQYF. CDR3 nucleotide sequence: TGTGCCAGCAGTGAGGACAGGGCCTACGAGCAGTACTTC.